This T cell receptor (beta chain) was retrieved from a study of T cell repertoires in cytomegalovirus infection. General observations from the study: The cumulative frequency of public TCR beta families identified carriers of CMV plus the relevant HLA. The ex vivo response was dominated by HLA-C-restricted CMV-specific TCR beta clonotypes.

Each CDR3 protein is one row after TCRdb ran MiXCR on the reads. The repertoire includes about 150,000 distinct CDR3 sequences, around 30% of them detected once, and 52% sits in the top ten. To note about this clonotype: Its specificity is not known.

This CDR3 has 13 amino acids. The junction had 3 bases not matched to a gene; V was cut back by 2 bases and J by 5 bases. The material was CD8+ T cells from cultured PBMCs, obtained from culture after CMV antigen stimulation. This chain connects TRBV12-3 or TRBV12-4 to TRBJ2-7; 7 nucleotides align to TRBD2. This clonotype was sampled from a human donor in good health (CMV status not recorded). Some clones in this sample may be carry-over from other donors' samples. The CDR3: CASSLSGRDEQYF. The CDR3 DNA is TGTGCCAGCAGTTTATCAGGGAGGGACGAGCAGTACTTC.